This record concerns one T cell receptor (beta chain) sequence. This table comes from immunoSEQ multiplex PCR, and its TCRdb copy is limited to in-frame clones, with some not included. The sample records under 45,000 clones, more than 75% being singletons. This entry is derived from a study of blood T cell repertoires in COVID-19. What was sequenced was peripheral blood. The sequence was obtained from a man at least 80 years old with acute or convalescent COVID-19.

CDR3 sequence (DNA): TGTGCCAGCAGCTTGAGGCAGGGGGCGCTTTATACGCAGTATTTT. Amino acids: CASSLRQGALYTQYF. The chain uses TRBV5-6 and TRBJ2-3, with 8 positions matching TRBD1. From germline, CDR1 is SGHDT and CDR2 YYEEEE. V lost 1 base and J lost 7; bases outside the gene matches: 8. The CDR3 runs 15 residues. Full variable domain (outside the CDR3, taken from reference TRBV5-6 and TRBJ2-3): DAGVTQSPTHLIKTRGQQVTLRCSPKSGHDTVSWYQQALGQGPQFIFQYYEEEERQRGNFPDRFSGHQFPNYSSELNVNALLLGDSALYLCASSLRQGALYTQYFGPGTRLTVL.